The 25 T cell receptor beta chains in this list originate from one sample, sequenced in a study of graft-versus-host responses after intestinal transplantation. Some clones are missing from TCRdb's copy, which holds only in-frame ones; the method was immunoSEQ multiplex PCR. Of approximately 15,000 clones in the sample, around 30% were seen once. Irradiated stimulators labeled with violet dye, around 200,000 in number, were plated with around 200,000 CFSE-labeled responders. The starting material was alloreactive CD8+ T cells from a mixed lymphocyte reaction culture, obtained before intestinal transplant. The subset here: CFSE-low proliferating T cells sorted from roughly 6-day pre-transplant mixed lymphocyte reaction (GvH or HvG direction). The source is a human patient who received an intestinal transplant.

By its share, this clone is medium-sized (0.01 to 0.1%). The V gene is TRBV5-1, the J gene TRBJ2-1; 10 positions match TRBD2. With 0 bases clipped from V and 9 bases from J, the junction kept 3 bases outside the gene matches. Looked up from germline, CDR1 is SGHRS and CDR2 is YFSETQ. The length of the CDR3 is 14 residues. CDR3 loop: CASSLGLAGGEQFF. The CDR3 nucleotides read TGCGCCAGCAGCTTGGGACTAGCGGGCGGTGAGCAGTTCTTC.

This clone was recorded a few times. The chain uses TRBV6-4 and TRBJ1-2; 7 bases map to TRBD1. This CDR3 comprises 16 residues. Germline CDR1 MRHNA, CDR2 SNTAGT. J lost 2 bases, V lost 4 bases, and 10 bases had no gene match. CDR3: CASSVWLGGWNYGYTF. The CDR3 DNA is TGTGCCAGCAGTGTTTGGTTAGGGGGCTGGAACTATGGCTACACCTTC.

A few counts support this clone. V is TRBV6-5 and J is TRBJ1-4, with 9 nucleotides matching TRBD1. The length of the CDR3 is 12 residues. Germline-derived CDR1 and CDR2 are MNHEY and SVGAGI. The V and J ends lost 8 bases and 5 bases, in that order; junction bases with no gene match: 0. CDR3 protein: CASGQGNEKLFF. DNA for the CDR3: TGTGCCAGCGGACAGGGGAATGAAAAACTGTTTTTT.

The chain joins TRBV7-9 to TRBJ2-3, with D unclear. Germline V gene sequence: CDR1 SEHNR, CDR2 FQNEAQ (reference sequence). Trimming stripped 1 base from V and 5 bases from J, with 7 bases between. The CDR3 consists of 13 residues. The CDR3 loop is CASSLELEDTQYF. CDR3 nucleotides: TGTGCCAGCAGCTTAGAATTGGAAGATACGCAGTATTTT.

The CDR3 DNA sequence: TGTGCCACCAGCCGCTACAGGGACCTGAATGAGCAGTTCTTC. It encodes CATSRYRDLNEQFF. The chain uses TRBV15 and TRBJ2-1, with D tentatively TRBD1 (6 bases). The CDR3 consists of 14 residues. V was pared by 5 bases and J by 7 bases, with 15 bases between. Germline CDR1 is LNHNV and CDR2 is YYDKDF (reference sequence).

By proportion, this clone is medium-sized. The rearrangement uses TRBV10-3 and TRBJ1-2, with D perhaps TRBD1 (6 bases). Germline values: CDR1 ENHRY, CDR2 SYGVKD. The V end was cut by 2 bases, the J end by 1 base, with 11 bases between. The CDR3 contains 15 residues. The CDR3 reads CAISEPDRINYGYTF. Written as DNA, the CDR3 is TGTGCCATCAGTGAGCCGGACAGAATTAACTATGGCTACACCTTC.

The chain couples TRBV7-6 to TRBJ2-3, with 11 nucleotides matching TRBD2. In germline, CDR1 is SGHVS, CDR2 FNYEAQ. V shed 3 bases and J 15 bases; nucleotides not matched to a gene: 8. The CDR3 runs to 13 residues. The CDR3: CASSFRTSGLFYF. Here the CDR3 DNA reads TGTGCCAGCAGCTTCAGGACTAGCGGGTTATTCTATTTT.

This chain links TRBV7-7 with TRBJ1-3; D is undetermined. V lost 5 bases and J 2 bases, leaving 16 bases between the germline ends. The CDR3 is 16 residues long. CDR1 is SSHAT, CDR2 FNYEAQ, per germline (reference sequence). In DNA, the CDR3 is TGTGCCAGCAGCCCCATCCCCCCAACGACTGGAAACACCATATATTTT. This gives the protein CASSPIPPTTGNTIYF. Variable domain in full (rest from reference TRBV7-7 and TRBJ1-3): GAGVSQSPRYKVTKRGQDVTLRCDPISSHATLYWYQQALGQGPEFLTYFNYEAQPDKSGLPSDRFSAERPEGSISTLTIQRTEQRDSAMYRCASSPIPPTTGNTIYFGEGSWLTVV.

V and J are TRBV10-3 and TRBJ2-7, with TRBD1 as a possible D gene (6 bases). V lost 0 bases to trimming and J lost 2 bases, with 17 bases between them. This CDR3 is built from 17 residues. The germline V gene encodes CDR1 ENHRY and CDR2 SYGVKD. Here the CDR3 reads CAISESRIDRLAYEQYF. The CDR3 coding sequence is TGTGCCATCAGTGAGTCCCGGATTGACAGGTTAGCCTACGAGCAGTACTTC.

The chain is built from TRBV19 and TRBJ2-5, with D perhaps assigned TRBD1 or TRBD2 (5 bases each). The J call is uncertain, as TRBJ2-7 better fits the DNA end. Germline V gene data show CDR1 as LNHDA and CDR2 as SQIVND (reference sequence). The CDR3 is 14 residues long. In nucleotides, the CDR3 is TGTGCCAGTCCGACGGGACGCGACTCCTACGAGCAGTACTTC. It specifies CASPTGRDSYEQYF.

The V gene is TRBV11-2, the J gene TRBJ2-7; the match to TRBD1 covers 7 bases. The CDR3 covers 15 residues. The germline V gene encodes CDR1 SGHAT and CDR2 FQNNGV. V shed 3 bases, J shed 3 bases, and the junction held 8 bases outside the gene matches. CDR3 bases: TGTGCCAGCAGCTTTTTTATTAGGACAGGCTACGAGCAGTACTTC. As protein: CASSFFIRTGYEQYF. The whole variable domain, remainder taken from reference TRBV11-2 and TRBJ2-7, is EAGVAQSPRYKIIEKRQSVAFWCNPISGHATLYWYQQILGQGPKLLIQFQNNGVVDDSQLPKDRFSAERLKGVDSTLKIQPAKLEDSAVYLCASSFFIRTGYEQYFGPGTRLTVT.

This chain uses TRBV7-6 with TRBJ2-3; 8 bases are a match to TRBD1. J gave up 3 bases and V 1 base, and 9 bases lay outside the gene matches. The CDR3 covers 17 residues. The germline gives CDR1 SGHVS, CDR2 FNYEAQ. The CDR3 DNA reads TGTGCCAGCAGCTTAGGTGCTGGGACAGGTCGTACAGATACGCAGTATTTT. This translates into CASSLGAGTGRTDTQYF.

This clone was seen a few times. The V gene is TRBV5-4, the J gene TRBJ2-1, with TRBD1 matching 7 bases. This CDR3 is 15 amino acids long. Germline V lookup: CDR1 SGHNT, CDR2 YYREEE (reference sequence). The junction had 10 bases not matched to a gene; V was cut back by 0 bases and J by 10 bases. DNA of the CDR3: TGTGCCAGCAGCTTGGAGGGGGCTATTCGGGCCGAGCAGTTCTTC. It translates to CASSLEGAIRAEQFF.

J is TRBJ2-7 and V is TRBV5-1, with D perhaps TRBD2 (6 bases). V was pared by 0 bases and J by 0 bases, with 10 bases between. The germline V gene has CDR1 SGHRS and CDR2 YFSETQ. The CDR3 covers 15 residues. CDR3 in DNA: TGCGCCAGCAGCTTGGAGGGGAGGCCCTCCTACGAGCAGTACTTC. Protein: CASSLEGRPSYEQYF. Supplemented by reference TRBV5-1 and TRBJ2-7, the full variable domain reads KAGVTQTPRYLIKTRGQQVTLSCSPISGHRSVSWYQQTPGQGLQFLFEYFSETQRNKGNFPGRFSGRQFSNSRSEMNVSTLELGDSALYLCASSLEGRPSYEQYFGPGTRLTVT.

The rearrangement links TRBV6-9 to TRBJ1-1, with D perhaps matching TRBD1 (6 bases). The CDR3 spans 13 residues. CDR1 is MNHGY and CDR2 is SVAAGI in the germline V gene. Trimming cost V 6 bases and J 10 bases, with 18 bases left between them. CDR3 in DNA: TGTGCCAGCAGGAAAAGGACAGCTAAAGGAGCTTTCTTT. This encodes CASRKRTAKGAFF.

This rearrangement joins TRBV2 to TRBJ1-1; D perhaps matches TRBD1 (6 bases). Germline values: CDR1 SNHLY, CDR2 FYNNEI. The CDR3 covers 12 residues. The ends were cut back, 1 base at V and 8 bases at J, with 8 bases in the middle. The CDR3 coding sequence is TGTGCCAGCAGTGAAGACAGGGCCGAAGCTTTCTTT. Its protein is CASSEDRAEAFF. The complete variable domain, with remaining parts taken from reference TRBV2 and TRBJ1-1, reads EPEVTQTPSHQVTQMGQEVILRCVPISNHLYFYWYRQILGQKVEFLVSFYNNEISEKSEIFDDQFSVERPDGSNFTLKIRSTKLEDSAMYFCASSEDRAEAFFGQGTRLTVV.

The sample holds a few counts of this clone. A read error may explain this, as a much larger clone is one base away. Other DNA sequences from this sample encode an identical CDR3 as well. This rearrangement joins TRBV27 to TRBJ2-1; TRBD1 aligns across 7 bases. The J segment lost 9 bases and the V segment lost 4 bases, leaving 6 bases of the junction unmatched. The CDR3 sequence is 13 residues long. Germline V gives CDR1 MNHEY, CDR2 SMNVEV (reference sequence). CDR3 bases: TGTGCCAGCAGTTCACAGGGGACGGGTGAGCAGTTCTTC. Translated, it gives CASSSQGTGEQFF.

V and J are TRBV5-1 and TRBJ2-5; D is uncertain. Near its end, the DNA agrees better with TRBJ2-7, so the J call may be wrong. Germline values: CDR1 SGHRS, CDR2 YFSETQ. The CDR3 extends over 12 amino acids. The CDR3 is CASSLEGHEQYF. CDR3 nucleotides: TGCGCCAGCAGCTTGGAGGGCCACGAGCAGTACTTC.

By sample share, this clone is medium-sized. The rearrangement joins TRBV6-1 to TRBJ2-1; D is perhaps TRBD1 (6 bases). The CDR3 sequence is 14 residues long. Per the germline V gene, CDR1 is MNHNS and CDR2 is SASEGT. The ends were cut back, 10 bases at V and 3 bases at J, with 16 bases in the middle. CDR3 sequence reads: CAISTGFHYNEQFF. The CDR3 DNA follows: TGTGCCATAAGCACAGGGTTCCACTACAATGAGCAGTTCTTC.

CDR3 sequence: CASSLGYEQYF. In DNA form, the CDR3 reads TGTGCCAGCAGCTTGGGGTACGAGCAGTACTTC. This chain uses TRBV5-8 with TRBJ2-7; D is unresolved. This CDR3 has 11 residues. In germline, CDR1 is SGHTS, CDR2 YDEGEE. The V gene lost 0 bases and the J gene lost 4 bases, with 2 bases spanning the gap.

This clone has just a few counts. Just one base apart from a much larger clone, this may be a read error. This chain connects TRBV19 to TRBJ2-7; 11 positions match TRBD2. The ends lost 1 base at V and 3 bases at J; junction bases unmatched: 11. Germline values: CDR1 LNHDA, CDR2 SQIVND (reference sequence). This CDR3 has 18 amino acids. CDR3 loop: CASSIASGGSGRGYEQYF. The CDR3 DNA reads TGTGCCAGTAGTATAGCGTCTGGTGGTAGCGGGAGGGGCTACGAGCAGTACTTC. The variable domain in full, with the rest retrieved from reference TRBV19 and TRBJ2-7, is DGGITQSPKYLFRKEGQNVTLSCEQNLNHDAMYWYRQDPGQGLRLIYYSQIVNDFQKGDIAEGYSVSREKKESFPLTVTSAQKNPTAFYLCASSIASGGSGRGYEQYFGPGTRLTVT.

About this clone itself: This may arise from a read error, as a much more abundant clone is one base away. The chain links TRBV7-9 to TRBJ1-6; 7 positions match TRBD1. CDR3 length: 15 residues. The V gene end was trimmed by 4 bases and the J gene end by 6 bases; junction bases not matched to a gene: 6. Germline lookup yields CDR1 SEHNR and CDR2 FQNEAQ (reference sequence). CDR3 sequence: CASSSGQALNSPLHF. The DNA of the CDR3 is TGTGCCAGCAGCTCAGGACAGGCCCTTAATTCACCCCTCCACTTT.

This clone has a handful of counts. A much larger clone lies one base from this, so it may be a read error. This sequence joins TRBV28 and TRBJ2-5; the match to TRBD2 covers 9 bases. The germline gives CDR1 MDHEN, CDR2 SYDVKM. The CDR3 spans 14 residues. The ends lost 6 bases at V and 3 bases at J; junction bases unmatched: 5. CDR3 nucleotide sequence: TGTGCCAGCAGGGGGGCGGGAGGGAAAGAGACCCAGTACTTC. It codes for CASRGAGGKETQYF.

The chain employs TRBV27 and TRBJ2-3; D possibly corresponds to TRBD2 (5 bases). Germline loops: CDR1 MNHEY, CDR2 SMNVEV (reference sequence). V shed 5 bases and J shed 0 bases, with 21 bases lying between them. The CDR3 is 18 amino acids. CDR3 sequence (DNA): TGTGCCAGCAGTCTCCTTGACCCTTCACTAGTCAGCACAGATACGCAGTATTTT. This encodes CASSLLDPSLVSTDTQYF.

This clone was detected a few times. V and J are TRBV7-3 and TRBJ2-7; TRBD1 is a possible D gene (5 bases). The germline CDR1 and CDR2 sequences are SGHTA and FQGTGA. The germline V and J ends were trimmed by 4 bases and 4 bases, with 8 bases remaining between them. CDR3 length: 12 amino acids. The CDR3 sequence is CASSSQGYEQYF. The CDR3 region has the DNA TGTGCCAGCAGCTCCCAGGGATACGAGCAGTACTTC.